Presented here are 22 T cell receptor beta chains from one specimen sequenced in a study of blood T cell repertoires in COVID-19. Profiled with immunoSEQ multiplex PCR; TCRdb holds only in-frame clones, not every one. Of about 380,000 clones listed, 87% are singletons. Material for sequencing was PBMCs or T cells enriched from blood (not recorded which). All receptors derive from a woman in her twenties or thirties who had recovered from COVID-19.

The rearrangement joins TRBV18 to TRBJ1-3; possibly TRBD1 for D (6 bases). Germline V gives CDR1 KGHSH, CDR2 LQKENI. Trimming shortened V by 3 bases and J by 1 base, and 13 bases separated the two germline ends. CDR3 size: 16 residues. CDR3 region: CASSPTQGGSGNTIYF. The CDR3 DNA sequence: TGTGCCAGCTCACCGACACAGGGAGGGTCTGGAAACACCATATATTTT.

The rearrangement links TRBV28 to TRBJ2-3; 9 positions agree with TRBD2. Germline V gene data show CDR1 as MDHEN and CDR2 as SYDVKM. The CDR3 loop spans 15 amino acids. V shed 6 bases and J 2 bases; nucleotides not matched to a gene: 6. CDR3 DNA sequence: TGTGCCAGCAGGGGTAGCGGGGGACCCACAGATACGCAGTATTTT. Amino acids: CASRGSGGPTDTQYF.

The CDR3 loop is CASSTGTIDEQYF. In nucleotides, the CDR3 is TGTGCCAGCAGCACCGGGACAATCGACGAGCAGTACTTC. The V gene is TRBV5-4, the J gene TRBJ2-7; D is possibly TRBD1 (6 bases). Germline V gene lookup returns CDR1 SGHNT and CDR2 YYREEE (reference sequence). The V end was cut by 4 bases, the J end by 5 bases, with 13 bases between. This CDR3 has 13 residues.

The chain carries TRBV19 and TRBJ2-1; 13 nucleotides agree with TRBD2. CDR3 length equals 18 residues. J lost 6 bases, V lost 0 bases, and 8 bases had no gene match. Germline loops: CDR1 LNHDA, CDR2 SQIVND (reference sequence). CDR3 nucleotides: TGTGCCAGTAGTATAGAGGGACAGTGGACTAGCGGGAGCAATGAGCAGTTCTTC. This gives the protein CASSIEGQWTSGSNEQFF.

The table lists this clone with a few counts. The V gene is TRBV2, the J gene TRBJ1-3; 8 positions agree with TRBD1. In germline, CDR1 is SNHLY, CDR2 FYNNEI. The CDR3 contains 15 residues. The V and J ends lost 5 bases and 2 bases, in that order; junction bases with no gene match: 5. In DNA form, the CDR3 reads TGTGCCAGCAGTCAGACAGGGGTCCCTGGAAACACCATATATTTT. Its protein product is CASSQTGVPGNTIYF.

The chain has TRBV21-1 and TRBJ2-7; TRBD1 is the table's D call, not checked against the DNA. TRBV21-1 is a pseudogene. CDR3 length equals 16 residues. In nucleotides, the CDR3 is TGTGCCAGCAGCATTGACAGGGGGGGATGGACCTACGAGCAGTACTTC. It yields the protein CASSIDRGGWTYEQYF.

This clone was recorded only once. The DNA for the CDR3 is TGCACCAGCAGCCAACGGTTCCCCGGGGAGCTGTTTTTT. This gives the protein CTSSQRFPGELFF. The chain carries TRBV1 and TRBJ2-2; the table's D call TRBD2 went unverified against the DNA. TRBV1 is an annotated pseudogene. The CDR3 extends over 13 amino acids.

The chain employs TRBV5-1 and TRBJ2-6; 7 nucleotides agree with TRBD2. With V trimmed by 5 bases and J by 1 base, 3 bases remained unmatched. Germline values: CDR1 SGHRS, CDR2 YFSETQ. The CDR3 extends over 15 amino acids. The CDR3 loop is CASRREGSGANVLTF. The DNA of the CDR3 is TGCGCCAGCAGGAGGGAGGGGTCTGGGGCCAACGTCCTGACTTTC.

The chain is built from TRBV6-4 and TRBJ1-5; 8 bases align to TRBD1. CDR3 size: 14 residues. V lost 6 bases and J lost 6; bases outside the gene matches: 7. Germline V lookup: CDR1 MRHNA, CDR2 SNTAGT. CDR3 sequence reads: CASRDRVGGQPQHF. CDR3 nucleotide sequence: TGTGCCAGCAGGGACAGGGTGGGGGGTCAGCCCCAGCATTTT.

This chain joins TRBV5-1 and TRBJ2-3; 9 bases map to TRBD1. The V segment lost 4 bases and the J segment 2 bases; nucleotides outside the gene matches: 5. The germline CDR1 and CDR2 sequences are SGHRS and YFSETQ. The CDR3 is made up of 15 amino acids. CDR3 protein: CASSRGQGDTDTQYF. The CDR3 DNA sequence: TGCGCCAGCAGCCGGGGACAGGGAGACACAGATACGCAGTATTTT.

The J gene is TRBJ2-1, the V gene TRBV10-3; 10 bases line up with TRBD2. This CDR3 has 15 residues. Losses at the gene ends were 7 bases for V and 5 bases for J; bases not matched to a gene: 8. Per the germline V gene, CDR1 is ENHRY and CDR2 is SYGVKD. Here the CDR3 reads CAITPSGGADNEQFF. In DNA form, the CDR3 reads TGTGCCATCACTCCTAGCGGGGGAGCTGACAATGAGCAGTTCTTC.

V usage is TRBV21-1 and J usage is TRBJ1-5; the table's D gene call, TRBD1, was not cross checked with the DNA. TRBV21-1 is a pseudogene locus. The CDR3 has 19 residues. Here the CDR3 reads CASSKDQPGPRTDNQPQHF. DNA for the CDR3: TGTGCCAGCAGCAAGGACCAACCGGGACCTCGGACAGACAATCAGCCCCAGCATTTT.

CDR3 in amino acids: CASSLNNEQFF. As DNA, the CDR3 is TGTGCCAGCAGTCTTAACAATGAGCAGTTCTTC. The rearrangement uses TRBV12-3 or TRBV12-4 and TRBJ2-1; D remains ambiguous. CDR3 length: 11 residues. V dropped 5 bases and J dropped 5 bases, with 4 bases sitting between them.

This chain joins TRBV28 and TRBJ2-1; D may be TRBD1 (6 bases). CDR1 MDHEN and CDR2 SYDVKM come from the germline V gene. The CDR3 is 15 amino acids. With 2 bases removed from V and 2 bases from J, the gap between germline ends came to 10 bases. DNA for the CDR3: TGTGCCAGCAGTTTAGGACGGGACACCTACAATGAGCAGTTCTTC. This sequence encodes CASSLGRDTYNEQFF.

The V and J genes are TRBV4-1 and TRBJ1-4; TRBD1 might be the D (5 bases). Per germline, CDR1 MGHRA and CDR2 YSYEKL. The CDR3 covers 16 residues. Trimming took 4 bases from V and 5 from J, leaving 17 bases between them. The CDR3 nucleotides read TGCGCCAGCAGCCTATGGAGGGGCGCAGGCAATGAAAAACTGTTTTTT. The encoded protein is CASSLWRGAGNEKLFF.

This chain connects TRBV5-1 to TRBJ1-2; TRBD1 aligns across 7 bases. Unmatched junction bases numbered 4, after V lost 3 bases and J lost 5 bases. The CDR3 covers 13 residues. CDR1 SGHRS and CDR2 YFSETQ come from the germline V gene. The CDR3 region is CASSSGQTYGYTF. The DNA of the CDR3 is TGCGCCAGCAGCTCGGGACAGACATATGGCTACACCTTC.

V is TRBV10-3 and J is TRBJ1-5; TRBD1 is a possible D gene (6 bases). Trimming pared 7 bases from V and 0 bases from J, leaving 16 bases between. The CDR3 has 16 amino acids. CDR1 ENHRY and CDR2 SYGVKD come from the germline V gene. The CDR3 DNA follows: TGTGCCATCATCCCCTCCGGGACACATAGCAATCAGCCCCAGCATTTT. The encoded protein is CAIIPSGTHSNQPQHF.

The chain joins TRBV4-1 to TRBJ1-4; a weak D match, TRBD1 (6 bases). Trimming removed 4 bases at V and 0 bases at J, with 15 bases between. This CDR3 is 17 amino acids long. The germline CDR1 and CDR2 sequences are MGHRA and YSYEKL. Here the CDR3 reads CASSLKGQLATNEKLFF. The DNA of the CDR3 is TGCGCCAGCAGCCTCAAGGGACAACTTGCAACTAATGAAAAACTGTTTTTT.

V gene TRBV27 combines with J gene TRBJ1-2; D remains ambiguous. The CDR3 runs 14 residues. Germline V CDR1 and CDR2: MNHEY, SMNVEV (reference sequence). V was trimmed by 5 bases and J by 4 bases, leaving 14 bases between them. As DNA, the CDR3 is TGTGCCAGCAGTCCGTTAGCGGGGTCCTATGGCTACACCTTC. It yields the protein CASSPLAGSYGYTF.

This chain links TRBV5-6 with TRBJ1-1, with D perhaps TRBD1 (5 bases). The germline CDR1 and CDR2 sequences are SGHDT and YYEEEE. The CDR3 consists of 11 residues. Trimming took off 0 bases at V and 13 bases at J, with 10 bases between the two ends. CDR3 DNA: TGTGCCAGCAGCTTGGCGGGGGTGGTTTTCTTT. Protein product: CASSLAGVVFF. The full variable domain, with the rest looked up from reference TRBV5-6 and TRBJ1-1, is DAGVTQSPTHLIKTRGQQVTLRCSPKSGHDTVSWYQQALGQGPQFIFQYYEEEERQRGNFPDRFSGHQFPNYSSELNVNALLLGDSALYLCASSLAGVVFFGQGTRLTVV.

The chain carries TRBV19 and TRBJ1-4; a weak D match, TRBD1 (5 bases). Germline V gene lookup returns CDR1 LNHDA and CDR2 SQIVND (reference sequence). V dropped 1 base and J dropped 2 bases, with 8 bases sitting between them. This CDR3 has 15 residues. The CDR3 protein is CASSIAGGTNEKLFF. In DNA, the CDR3 is TGTGCCAGTAGTATAGCTGGGGGGACTAATGAAAAACTGTTTTTT.

The chain carries TRBV7-9 and TRBJ1-3; no clear D. The CDR3 sequence is 12 residues long. Deletions cut 4 bases from V and 9 bases from J, with 10 bases between. Germline-derived CDR1 and CDR2 are SEHNR and FQNEAQ (reference sequence). The CDR3 DNA is TGTGCCAGCAGCTCCCACAAAAGCACCATATATTTT. Translation: CASSSHKSTIYF.